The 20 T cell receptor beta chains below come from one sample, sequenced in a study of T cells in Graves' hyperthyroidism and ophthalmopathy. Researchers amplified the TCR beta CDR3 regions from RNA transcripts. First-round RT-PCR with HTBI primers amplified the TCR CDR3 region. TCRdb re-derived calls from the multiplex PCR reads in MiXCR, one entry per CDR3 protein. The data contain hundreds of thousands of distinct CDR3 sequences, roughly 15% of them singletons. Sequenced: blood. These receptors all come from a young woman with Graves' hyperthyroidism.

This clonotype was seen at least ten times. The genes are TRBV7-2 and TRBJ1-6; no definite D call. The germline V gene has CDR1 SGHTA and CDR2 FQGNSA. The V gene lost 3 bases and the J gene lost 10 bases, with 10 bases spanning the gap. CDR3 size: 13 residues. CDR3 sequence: CASSFTSSSPLHF. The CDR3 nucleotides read TGTGCCAGCAGCTTCACCTCGAGCTCACCCCTCCACTTT.

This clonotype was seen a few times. CDR3 in DNA: TGCAGTGCTTACCCCCCTGGACGTAGGAACACCGGGGAGCTGTTTTTT. Protein sequence: CSAYPPGRRNTGELFF. The chain employs TRBV20-1 and TRBJ2-2; D not certain. The V end lost 5 bases, the J end lost 1 base, and 17 bases lay between the germline ends. The germline V gene encodes CDR1 DFQATT and CDR2 SNEGSKA (reference sequence). CDR3 size: 16 residues.

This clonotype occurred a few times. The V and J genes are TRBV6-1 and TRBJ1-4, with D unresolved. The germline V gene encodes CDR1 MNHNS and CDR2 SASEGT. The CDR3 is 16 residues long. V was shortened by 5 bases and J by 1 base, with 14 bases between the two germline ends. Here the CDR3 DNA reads TGTGCCAGCAGTCCGGACTGGAGCGGAACTAATGAAAAACTGTTTTTT. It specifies CASSPDWSGTNEKLFF.

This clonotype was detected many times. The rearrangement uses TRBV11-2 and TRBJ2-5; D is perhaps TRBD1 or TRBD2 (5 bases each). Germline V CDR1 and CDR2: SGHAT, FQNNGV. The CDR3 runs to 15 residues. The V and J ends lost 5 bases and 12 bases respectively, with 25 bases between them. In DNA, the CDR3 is TGTGCCAGCAGCACAATCCGGGACCGAGGGACGTTTGAGTACTTC. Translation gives CASSTIRDRGTFEYF.

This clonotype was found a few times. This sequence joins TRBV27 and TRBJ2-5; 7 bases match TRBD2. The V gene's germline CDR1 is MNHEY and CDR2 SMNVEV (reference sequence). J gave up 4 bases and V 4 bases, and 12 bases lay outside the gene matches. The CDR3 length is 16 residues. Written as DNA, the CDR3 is TGTGCCAGCAGTTCCACCTTGAGGGGCGGGGGAGAGACCCAGTACTTC. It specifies CASSSTLRGGGETQYF.

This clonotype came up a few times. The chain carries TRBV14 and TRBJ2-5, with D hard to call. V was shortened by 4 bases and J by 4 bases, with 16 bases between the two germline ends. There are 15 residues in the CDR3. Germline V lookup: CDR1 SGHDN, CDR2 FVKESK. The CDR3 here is CASSPRRLKGETQYF. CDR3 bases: TGTGCCAGCAGCCCCCGGCGGCTCAAGGGAGAGACCCAGTACTTC.

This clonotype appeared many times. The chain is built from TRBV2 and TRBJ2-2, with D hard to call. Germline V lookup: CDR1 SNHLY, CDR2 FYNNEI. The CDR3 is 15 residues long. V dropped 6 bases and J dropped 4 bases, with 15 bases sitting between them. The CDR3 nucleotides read TGTGCCAGCAGGGCCAGCATCAGCAGCACCGGGGAGCTGTTTTTT. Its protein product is CASRASISSTGELFF.

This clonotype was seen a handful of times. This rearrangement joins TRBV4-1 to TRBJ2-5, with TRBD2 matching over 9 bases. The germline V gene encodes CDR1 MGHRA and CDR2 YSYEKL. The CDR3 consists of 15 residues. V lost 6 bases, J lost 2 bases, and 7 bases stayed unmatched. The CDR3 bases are TGCGCCAGCAGGCTGCGGACTAGCGAACAAGAGACCCAGTACTTC. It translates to CASRLRTSEQETQYF.

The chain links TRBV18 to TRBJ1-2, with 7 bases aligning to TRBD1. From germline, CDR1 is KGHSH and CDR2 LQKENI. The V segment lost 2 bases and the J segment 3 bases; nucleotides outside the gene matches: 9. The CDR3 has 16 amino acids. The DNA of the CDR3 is TGTGCCAGCTCACCAGGAAGGGTGACAGGGCACTATGGCTACACCTTC. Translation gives CASSPGRVTGHYGYTF.

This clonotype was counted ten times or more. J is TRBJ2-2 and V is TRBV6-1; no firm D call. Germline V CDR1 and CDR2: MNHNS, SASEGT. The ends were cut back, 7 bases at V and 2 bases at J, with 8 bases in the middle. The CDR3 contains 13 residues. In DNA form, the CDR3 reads TGTGCCAGCACCGCGGACAACACCGGGGAGCTGTTTTTT. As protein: CASTADNTGELFF.

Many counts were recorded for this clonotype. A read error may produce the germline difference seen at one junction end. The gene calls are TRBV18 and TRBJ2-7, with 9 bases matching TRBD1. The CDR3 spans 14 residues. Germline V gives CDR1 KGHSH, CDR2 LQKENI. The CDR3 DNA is TGCGCCAGCAGCCCCGGGACAGGGATCTACGAGCAGTACTTC. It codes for CASSPGTGIYEQYF.

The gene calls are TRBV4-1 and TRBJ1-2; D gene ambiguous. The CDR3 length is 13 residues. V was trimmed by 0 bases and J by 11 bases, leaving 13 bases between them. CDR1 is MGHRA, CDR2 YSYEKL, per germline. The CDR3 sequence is CASSQDGVLGYTF. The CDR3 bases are TGCGCCAGCAGCCAAGATGGGGTTTTGGGGTACACCTTC.

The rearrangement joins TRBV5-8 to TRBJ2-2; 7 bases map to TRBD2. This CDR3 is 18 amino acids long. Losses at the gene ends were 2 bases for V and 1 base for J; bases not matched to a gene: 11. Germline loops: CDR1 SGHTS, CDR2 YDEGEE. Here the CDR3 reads CASSFRMVASGNTGELFF. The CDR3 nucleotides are TGTGCCAGCAGCTTTCGTATGGTGGCTAGCGGGAACACCGGGGAGCTGTTTTTT.

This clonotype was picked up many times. CDR3 sequence: CASSSTGKSYYEQYF. The CDR3 DNA is TGTGCCAGCAGCTCGACAGGGAAGAGTTACTACGAGCAGTACTTC. V is TRBV9 and J is TRBJ2-7, with TRBD1 identical over 7 bases. The CDR3 covers 15 residues. Trimming took 4 bases from V and 3 from J; bases not matched to a gene: 10. The germline gives CDR1 SGDLS, CDR2 YYNGEE. Full variable domain (rest looked up from reference TRBV9 and TRBJ2-7): DSGVTQTPKHLITATGQRVTLRCSPRSGDLSVYWYQQSLDQGLQFLIQYYNGEERAKGNILERFSAQQFPDLHSELNLSSLELGDSALYFCASSSTGKSYYEQYFGPGTRLTVT.

The CDR3 loop is CAWRDQGKQETQYF. CDR3 nucleotide sequence: TGTGCCTGGAGGGACCAGGGGAAGCAAGAGACCCAGTACTTC. The V and J genes are TRBV30 and TRBJ2-5; the D gene is possibly TRBD1 (6 bases). V lost 3 bases and J lost 2, with 13 bases in between. CDR3 length: 14 residues. Per the germline V gene, CDR1 is GTSNPN and CDR2 is SVGIG (reference sequence).

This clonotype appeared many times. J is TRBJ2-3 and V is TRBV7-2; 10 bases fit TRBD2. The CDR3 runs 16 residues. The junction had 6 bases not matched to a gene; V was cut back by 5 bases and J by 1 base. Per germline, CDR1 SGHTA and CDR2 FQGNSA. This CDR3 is CASSPSGRDRTDTQYF. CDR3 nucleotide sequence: TGTGCCAGCAGCCCCAGCGGGAGGGACCGCACAGATACGCAGTATTTT.

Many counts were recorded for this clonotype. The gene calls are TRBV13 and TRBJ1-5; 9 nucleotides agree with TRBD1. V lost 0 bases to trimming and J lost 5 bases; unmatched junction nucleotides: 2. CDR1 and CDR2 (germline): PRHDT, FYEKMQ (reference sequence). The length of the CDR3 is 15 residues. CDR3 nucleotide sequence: TGTGCCAGCAGCTTAGGGACAGGGGGGGATCAGCCCCAGCATTTT. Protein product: CASSLGTGGDQPQHF.

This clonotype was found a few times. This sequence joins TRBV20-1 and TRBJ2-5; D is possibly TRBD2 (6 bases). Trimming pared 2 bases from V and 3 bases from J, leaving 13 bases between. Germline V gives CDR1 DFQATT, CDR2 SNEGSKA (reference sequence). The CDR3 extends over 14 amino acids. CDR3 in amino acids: CSARLAISKETQYF. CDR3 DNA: TGCAGTGCTAGACTAGCGATTTCAAAAGAGACCCAGTACTTC.

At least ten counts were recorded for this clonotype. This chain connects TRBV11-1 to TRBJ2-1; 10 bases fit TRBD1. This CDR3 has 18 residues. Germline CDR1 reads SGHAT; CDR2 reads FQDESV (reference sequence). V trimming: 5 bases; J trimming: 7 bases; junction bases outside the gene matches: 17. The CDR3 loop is CASSEPEPGQGWWNEQFF. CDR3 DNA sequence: TGTGCCAGCAGCGAACCCGAGCCGGGACAGGGGTGGTGGAATGAGCAGTTCTTC.

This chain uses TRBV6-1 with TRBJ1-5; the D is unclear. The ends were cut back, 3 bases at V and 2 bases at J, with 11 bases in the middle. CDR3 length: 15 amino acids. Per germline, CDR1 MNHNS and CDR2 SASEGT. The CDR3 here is CASSDEGTGNQPQHF. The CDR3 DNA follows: TGTGCCAGCAGTGACGAGGGAACCGGCAATCAGCCCCAGCATTTT.